This TCR beta chain was obtained from a study of cytotoxic CD8 clonotypes in ibrutinib-treated CLL. As for this clone: Its antigen is unknown.

There are 15 residues in the CDR3. Looked up from germline, CDR1 is SEHNR and CDR2 is FQNEAQ (reference sequence). Losses at the gene ends were 4 bases for V and 8 bases for J; bases not matched to a gene: 7. The study, taken as a whole, reports: Public clonotypes proved infrequent, and on treatment they shrank or remained steady.

Generated by immunoSEQ multiplex PCR, the TCRdb table keeps only in-frame clones and is missing some. The sample lists more than 200,000 clones, under 80% occurring once. This sample comprised PBMCs, obtained after 24 months of ibrutinib treatment. The sequence came from a human donor with chronic lymphocytic leukemia. The chain joins TRBV7-9 to TRBJ2-1; 11 bases fit TRBD2. CDR3 protein: CASSSTSGSPHEQFF. The CDR3 nucleotides read TGTGCCAGCAGCTCTACTAGCGGGAGCCCCCATGAGCAGTTCTTC.